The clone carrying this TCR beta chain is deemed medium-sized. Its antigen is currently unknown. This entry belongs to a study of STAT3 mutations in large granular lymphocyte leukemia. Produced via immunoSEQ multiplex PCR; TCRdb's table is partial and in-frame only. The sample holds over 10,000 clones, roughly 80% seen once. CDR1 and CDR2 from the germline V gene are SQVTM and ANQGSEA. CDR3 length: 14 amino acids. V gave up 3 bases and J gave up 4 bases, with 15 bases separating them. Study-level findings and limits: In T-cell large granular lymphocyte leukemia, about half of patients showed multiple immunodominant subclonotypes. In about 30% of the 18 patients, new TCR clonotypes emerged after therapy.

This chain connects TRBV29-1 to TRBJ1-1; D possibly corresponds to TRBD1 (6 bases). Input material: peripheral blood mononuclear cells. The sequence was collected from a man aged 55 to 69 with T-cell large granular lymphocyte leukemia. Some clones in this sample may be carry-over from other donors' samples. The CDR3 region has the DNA TGCAGCGTTGAGGAGCGTACAGGGAGCACTGAAGCTTTCTTT. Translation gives CSVEERTGSTEAFF.